This T cell receptor beta chain derives from a study of cytomegalovirus exposure and HLA in healthy donors. The CDR3 runs to 12 residues. Germline assignment: CDR1 SEHNR and CDR2 FQNEAQ (reference sequence). Trimming removed 6 bases at V and 1 base at J, with 6 bases between. The PCR used 60 Vbeta and 13 Jbeta primers. Assay: immunoSEQ multiplex PCR; the TCRdb copy retains only in-frame clones and omits some. The sample shows about 120,000 clones, 75% of them seen only once. In the case of this clone: What it binds is unknown.

Study-level points and caveats: TCR association rates varied by HLA locus in a later analysis, with DRB1 highest and HLA-C lowest.

The rearrangement joins TRBV7-9 to TRBJ1-1; D not certain. The sequenced sample consisted of PBMCs. This sequence was found in a woman aged 18-30 years in good health and CMV-seronegative. The CDR3 region has the DNA TGTGCCAGCAGAGCCGGGAACACTGAAGCTTTCTTT. Its protein product is CASRAGNTEAFF.